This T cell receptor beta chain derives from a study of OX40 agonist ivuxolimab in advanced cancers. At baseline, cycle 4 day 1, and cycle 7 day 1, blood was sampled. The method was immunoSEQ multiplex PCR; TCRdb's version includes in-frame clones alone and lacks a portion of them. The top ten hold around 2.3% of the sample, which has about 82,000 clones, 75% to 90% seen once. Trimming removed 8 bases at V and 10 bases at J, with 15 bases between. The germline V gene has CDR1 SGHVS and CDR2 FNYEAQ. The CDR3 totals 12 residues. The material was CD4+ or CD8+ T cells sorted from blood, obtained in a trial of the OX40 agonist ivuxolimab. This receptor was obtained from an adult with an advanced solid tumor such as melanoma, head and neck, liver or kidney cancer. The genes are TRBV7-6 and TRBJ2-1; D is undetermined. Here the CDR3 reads CASGGWGYEQFF. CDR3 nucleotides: TGTGCCAGCGGCGGATGGGGTTACGAGCAGTTCTTC.